This TCR beta chain was sequenced for a study of OX40 agonist ivuxolimab in advanced cancers. Across the whole study: Patients were infused with ivuxolimab every 2 weeks at 0.01 to 10 mg/kg.

Repertoires were generated with immunoSEQ multiplex PCR, while TCRdb's copy carries only in-frame clones and drops some. This table has some 75,000 clones, around nine tenths appearing once. The TCR sequence derives from an adult with an advanced solid tumor such as melanoma, head and neck, liver or kidney cancer. The specimen was CD4+ or CD8+ T cells sorted from blood, collected in a trial of the OX40 agonist ivuxolimab.

The CDR3 loop is CASSLPGAGASPQHF. The CDR3 DNA reads as TGTGCCAGCAGCTTACCCGGAGCGGGGGCGAGTCCCCAGCATTTT. This chain uses TRBV7-2 with TRBJ1-5, with a possible D match to TRBD1 (6 bases). Germline-derived CDR1 and CDR2 are SGHTA and FQGNSA. This CDR3 region has 15 residues. V shed 2 bases and J shed 10 bases, with 18 bases lying between them.